This TCR beta chain comes out of a study of radiation and T cells in renal cell carcinoma. The time point denotes: blood 4 weeks post-SBRT, at nephrectomy. The treatment was: 15 Gy SBRT to primary tumor, nephrectomy 4 weeks later. Nephrectomy followed 15 Gy stereotactic body radiation by 4 weeks. Blood was sampled at baseline, 2 weeks and 4 weeks after SBRT. Sequencing was performed with immunoSEQ multiplex PCR; in TCRdb, only in-frame clones are kept and a portion is missing. The sample has around 64,000 clones; more than 60% are singletons. Comment on this clone: The antigen remains undetermined.

The CDR3 has 13 amino acids. Germline-derived CDR1 and CDR2 are MNHEY and SMNVEV (reference sequence). Trimming stripped 4 bases from V and 4 bases from J, with 11 bases between. General study points: Without pretreatment biopsies, baseline tumor clonotype presence was undetermined. Top tumor clonotypes rose in blood 2 weeks post-radiation, then contracted.

Sample: blood, taken from a patient whose treatment included radiotherapy and nephrectomy. The chain carries TRBV27 and TRBJ2-7, with D possibly being TRBD1 (7 bases). The receptor was derived from a man aged 60-69 years with renal cell carcinoma. CDR3 bases: TGTGCCAGCAGTTCGCAGGGGGGATACGAGCAGTACTTC. It is translated as CASSSQGGYEQYF.